This TCR beta chain was documented in a study of shared clonotypes between healthy human individuals. It was CD45RO-negative cells, positively selected for CCR7, that made up naive CD8 cells, with terminally differentiated effector memory CD45RA+ cells excluded. Findings and limits, study-wide: Incompleteness in sorted-subset sequencing, despite large depth, was shown by rarefaction. What naive subsets generally showed was a larger estimated richness than memory subsets showed.

This table comes from immunoSEQ multiplex PCR, and its TCRdb copy is limited to in-frame clones, with some not included. The sample lists hundreds of thousands of clones, around 96% seen once, with about 0.25% in the top ten. With regard to this clone: Its cognate antigen is unknown.

CDR3 length equals 15 residues. V lost 1 base, J lost 4 bases, and 13 bases lay in between. Germline lookup yields CDR1 SGHNT and CDR2 YYREEE (reference sequence). The sequencing sample was made of naive CD8+ T cells sorted from blood. The genes are TRBV5-4 and TRBJ2-3; no clear D gene. This sequence was found in a man younger than 40 in good health. As DNA, the CDR3 is TGTGCCAGCAGCTTGTTTAACACCCCGCCAGATACGCAGTATTTT. It translates to CASSLFNTPPDTQYF.